These 3 T cell receptor beta chains share one sample of origin, sequenced in a study of shared clonotypes between healthy human individuals. Assay used: immunoSEQ multiplex PCR; TCRdb lists only in-frame clones, some missing. The table includes some 2,000,000 clones, 85% to 95% detected once. Cells designated naive CD8 were CD45RO-negative and were positively selected for CCR7, with terminally differentiated effector memory CD45RA+ cells excluded. Sequenced input: naive CD8+ T cells sorted from blood. The source of these receptors is a man younger than 30 in good health.

The V and J genes are TRBV29-1 and TRBJ2-7; D perhaps matches TRBD2 (5 bases). Germline lookup yields CDR1 SQVTM and CDR2 ANQGSEA. Trimming removed 4 bases from V and 3 bases from J, with 13 bases in between. This CDR3 spans 13 amino acids. CDR3 residues: CSVVEAGIYEQYF. The CDR3 coding sequence is TGCAGCGTTGTGGAGGCCGGAATCTACGAGCAGTACTTC.

The CDR3 region is CASSGVPYGYTF. CDR3 in DNA: TGTGCCAGCAGCGGTGTTCCCTATGGCTACACCTTC. The rearrangement links TRBV9 to TRBJ1-2; no reliable D call. CDR3 length: 12 residues. Germline loops: CDR1 SGDLS, CDR2 YYNGEE. Deletions cut 3 bases from V and 4 bases from J, with 7 bases between.

This chain joins TRBV5-6 and TRBJ2-7; 8 bases match TRBD1. Germline V gives CDR1 SGHDT, CDR2 YYEEEE. V shed 0 bases and J 5 bases; nucleotides not matched to a gene: 4. The CDR3 contains 14 residues. As DNA, the CDR3 is TGTGCCAGCAGCTTGGGACAGGGGATCAACGAGCAGTACTTC. It specifies CASSLGQGINEQYF.